Listed here are 4 T cell receptor beta chains from one sample, sequenced in a study of shared clonotypes between healthy human individuals. TCRdb's table, derived via immunoSEQ multiplex PCR, lists solely in-frame clones and lacks some. This sample carries 300,000 to 350,000 clones, more than 60% of them seen once, and the ten largest clones take roughly 10%. Sequenced input: memory CD4+ T cells sorted from blood. Subset denoted: CD45RA-negative fraction. The receptors were sampled from a man aged 30-40 years in good health.

This rearrangement joins TRBV5-1 to TRBJ2-2, with a possible D match to TRBD1 (6 bases). In germline, CDR1 is SGHRS, CDR2 YFSETQ. CDR3 length equals 15 residues. Trimming took off 6 bases at V and 3 bases at J, with 15 bases between the two ends. The CDR3 loop reads CASNKAGVDTGELFF. CDR3 nucleotides: TGCGCCAGCAATAAAGCAGGGGTGGACACCGGGGAGCTGTTTTTT.

This clone has a single count. The chain combines TRBV20-1 with TRBJ1-2; D call uncertain. The CDR3 runs to 10 residues. Germline values: CDR1 DFQATT, CDR2 SNEGSKA (reference sequence). Trimming took 3 bases from V and 8 from J, leaving 7 bases between them. The CDR3 nucleotides are TGCAGTGCTAGCCCAGGAGGCTACACCTTC. Translated: CSASPGGYTF.

V is TRBV19 and J is TRBJ1-1; D is ambiguous. Looked up from germline, CDR1 is LNHDA and CDR2 is SQIVND (reference sequence). The CDR3 is 14 amino acids. V lost 7 bases and J 4 bases, leaving 16 bases between the germline ends. The CDR3 region has the DNA TGTGCCAGTAAAATGTCTCTCACCTTCACTGAAGCTTTCTTT. Translating gives CASKMSLTFTEAFF.

The chain is built from TRBV19 and TRBJ2-1; the D gene could be TRBD1 or TRBD2 (6 bases each). With 4 bases removed from V and 0 bases from J, the gap between germline ends came to 19 bases. This CDR3 contains 18 residues. Looked up from germline, CDR1 is LNHDA and CDR2 is SQIVND (reference sequence). In nucleotides, the CDR3 is TGTGCCAGTAGTAGTTACCTGACAGGACTAAGCTCCTACAATGAGCAGTTCTTC. Protein product: CASSSYLTGLSSYNEQFF.